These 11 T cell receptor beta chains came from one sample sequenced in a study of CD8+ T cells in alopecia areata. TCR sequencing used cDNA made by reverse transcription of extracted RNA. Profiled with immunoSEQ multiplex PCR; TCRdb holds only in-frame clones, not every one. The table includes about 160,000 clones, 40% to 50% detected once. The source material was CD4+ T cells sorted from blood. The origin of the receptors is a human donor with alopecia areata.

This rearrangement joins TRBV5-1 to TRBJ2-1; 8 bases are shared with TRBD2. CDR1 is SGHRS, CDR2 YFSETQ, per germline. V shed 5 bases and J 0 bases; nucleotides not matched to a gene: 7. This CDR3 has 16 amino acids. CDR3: CASSSAGVPSYNEQFF. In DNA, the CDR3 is TGCGCCAGCAGTTCAGCGGGAGTCCCCTCCTACAATGAGCAGTTCTTC.

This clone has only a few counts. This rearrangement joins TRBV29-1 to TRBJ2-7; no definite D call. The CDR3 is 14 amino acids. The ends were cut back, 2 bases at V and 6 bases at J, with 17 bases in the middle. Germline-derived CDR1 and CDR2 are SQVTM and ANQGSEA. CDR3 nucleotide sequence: TGCAGCGTTGAACCGGCTTTATACGGTGGCGAGCAGTACTTC. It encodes CSVEPALYGGEQYF.

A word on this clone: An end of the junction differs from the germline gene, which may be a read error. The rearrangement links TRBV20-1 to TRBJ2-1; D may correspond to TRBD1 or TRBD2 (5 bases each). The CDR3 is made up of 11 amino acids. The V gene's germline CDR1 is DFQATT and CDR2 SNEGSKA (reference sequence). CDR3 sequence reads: CSARQGVSYLF. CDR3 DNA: TGCAGTGCTAGGCAGGGAGTTTCCTACCTCTTC.

The CDR3 DNA reads TGTGCCAGCAGCTTTATCCAGGGGGCAGACAATGAGCAGTTCTTC. It encodes CASSFIQGADNEQFF. The chain is built from TRBV7-8 and TRBJ2-1, with 8 bases identical to TRBD1. The V segment lost 3 bases and the J segment 5 bases; nucleotides outside the gene matches: 6. This CDR3 is built from 15 residues. CDR1 is SGHVS and CDR2 is FQNEAQ in the germline V gene.

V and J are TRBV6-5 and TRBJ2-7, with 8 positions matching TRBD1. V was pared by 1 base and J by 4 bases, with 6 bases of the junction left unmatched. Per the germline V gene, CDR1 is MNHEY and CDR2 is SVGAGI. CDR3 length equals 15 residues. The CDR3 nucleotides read TGTGCCAGCAGTTACTTCGGACAGGGAAGGTACGAGCAGTACTTC. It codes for CASSYFGQGRYEQYF.

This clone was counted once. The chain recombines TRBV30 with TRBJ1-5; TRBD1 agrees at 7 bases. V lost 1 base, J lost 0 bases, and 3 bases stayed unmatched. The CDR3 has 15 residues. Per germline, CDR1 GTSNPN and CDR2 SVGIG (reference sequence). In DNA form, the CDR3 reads TGTGCCTGGAGTGGGGACAGTAGTAGCAATCAGCCCCAGCATTTT. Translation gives CAWSGDSSSNQPQHF.

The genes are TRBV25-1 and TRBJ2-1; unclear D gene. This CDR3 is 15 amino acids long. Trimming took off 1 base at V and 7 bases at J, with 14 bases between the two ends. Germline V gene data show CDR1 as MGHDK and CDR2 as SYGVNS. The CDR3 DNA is TGTGCCAGCAGTGAATTTGGTCGGAATGCAAATGAGCAGTTCTTC. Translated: CASSEFGRNANEQFF.

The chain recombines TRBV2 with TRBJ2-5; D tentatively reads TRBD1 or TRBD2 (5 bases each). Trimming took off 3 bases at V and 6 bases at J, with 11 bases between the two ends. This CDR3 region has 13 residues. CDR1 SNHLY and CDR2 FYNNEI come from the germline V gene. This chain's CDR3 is CASSDGASQTQYF. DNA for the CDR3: TGTGCCAGCAGTGACGGGGCGAGCCAGACCCAGTACTTC.

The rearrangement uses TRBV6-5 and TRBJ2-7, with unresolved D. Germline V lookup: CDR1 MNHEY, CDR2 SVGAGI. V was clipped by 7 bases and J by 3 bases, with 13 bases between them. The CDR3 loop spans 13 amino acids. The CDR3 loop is CASTHPQNYEQYF. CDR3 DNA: TGTGCCAGCACCCATCCTCAAAACTACGAGCAGTACTTC.

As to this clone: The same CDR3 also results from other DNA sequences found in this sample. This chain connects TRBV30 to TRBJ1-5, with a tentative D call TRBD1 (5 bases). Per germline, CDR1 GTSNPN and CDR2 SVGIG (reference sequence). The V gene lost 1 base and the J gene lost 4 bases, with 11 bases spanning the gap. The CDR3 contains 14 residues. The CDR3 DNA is TGTGCCTGGAGTGGAATGGGACCTAATCAGCCCCAGCATTTT. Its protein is CAWSGMGPNQPQHF.

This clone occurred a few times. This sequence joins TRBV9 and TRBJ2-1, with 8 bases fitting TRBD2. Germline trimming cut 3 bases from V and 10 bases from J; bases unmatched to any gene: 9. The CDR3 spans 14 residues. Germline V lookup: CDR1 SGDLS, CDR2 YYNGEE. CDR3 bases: TGTGCCAGCAGCGCTAGCGGGTCCCTAGGGGAGCAGTTCTTC. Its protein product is CASSASGSLGEQFF.